Listed here is a single T cell receptor (beta chain). Produced via immunoSEQ multiplex PCR; TCRdb's table is partial and in-frame only. This sample has about 1,900,000 clones, with roughly 95% found just once. These data come from a study of shared clonotypes between healthy human individuals. The naive CD8 population came from CD45RO-negative cells selected for CCR7, without terminally differentiated effector memory CD45RA+ cells. Caucasian adults residing in Nashville, Tennessee made up all the donors. The sample comprised naive CD8+ T cells sorted from blood. This clonotype was obtained from a man aged 18 to 29 in good health.

DNA of the CDR3: TGTGCCAGCAGTTACACACCGGCGGGCACAGATACGCAGTATTTT. It specifies CASSYTPAGTDTQYF. The V call is TRBV6-5, the J call TRBJ2-3; no definite D call. CDR1 is MNHEY, CDR2 SVGAGI, per germline. Trimming stripped 2 bases from V and 1 base from J, with 10 bases between. CDR3 size: 15 residues.